This T cell receptor beta chain emerged from a study of technical replicates of blood from four donors. This clone has only a few counts. The data were produced by immunoSEQ multiplex PCR, yet TCRdb's version contains in-frame clones alone and is incomplete. There are about 79,000 clones in the sample; 94% occur only once, and 0.2% to 0.3% lies in the top ten. The CDR3 consists of 17 residues. Germline-derived CDR1 and CDR2 are MGHRA and YSYEKL. The V and J ends lost 4 bases and 3 bases respectively, with 19 bases between them. The source of this sequence is a human donor in good health. Sequencing was performed on T cells isolated from PBMCs. The chain is built from TRBV4-1 and TRBJ1-3; TRBD1 is a possible D gene (5 bases). The CDR3 region is CASSRQGWVLNGNTIYF. The CDR3 DNA reads as TGCGCCAGCAGCCGGCAGGGTTGGGTCTTAAATGGAAACACCATATATTTT.